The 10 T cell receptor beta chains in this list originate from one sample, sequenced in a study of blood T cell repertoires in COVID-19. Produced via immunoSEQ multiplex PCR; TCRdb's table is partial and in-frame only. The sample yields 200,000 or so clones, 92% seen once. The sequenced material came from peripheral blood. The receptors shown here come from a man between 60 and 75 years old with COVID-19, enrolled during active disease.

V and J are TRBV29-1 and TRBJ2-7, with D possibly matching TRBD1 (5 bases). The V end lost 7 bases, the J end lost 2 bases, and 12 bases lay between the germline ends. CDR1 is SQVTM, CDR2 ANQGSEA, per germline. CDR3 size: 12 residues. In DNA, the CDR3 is TGCAGCGCTGCTGGGGCGACCTACGAGCAGTACTTC. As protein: CSAAGATYEQYF.

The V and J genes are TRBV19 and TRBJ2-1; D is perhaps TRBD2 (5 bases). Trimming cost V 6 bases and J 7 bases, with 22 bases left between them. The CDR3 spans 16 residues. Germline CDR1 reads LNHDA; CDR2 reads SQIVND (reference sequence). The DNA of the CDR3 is TGTGCCAGTAGGACTTCTTTGGGGAGCAAGCTGAATGAGCAGTTCTTC. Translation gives CASRTSLGSKLNEQFF.

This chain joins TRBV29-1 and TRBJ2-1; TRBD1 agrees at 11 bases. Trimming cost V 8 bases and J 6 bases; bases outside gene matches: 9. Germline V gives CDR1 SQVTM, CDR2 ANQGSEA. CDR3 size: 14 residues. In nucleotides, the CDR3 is TGCAGCTCCCTCACAGGACAGGGGGCCAATGAGCAGTTCTTC. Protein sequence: CSSLTGQGANEQFF.

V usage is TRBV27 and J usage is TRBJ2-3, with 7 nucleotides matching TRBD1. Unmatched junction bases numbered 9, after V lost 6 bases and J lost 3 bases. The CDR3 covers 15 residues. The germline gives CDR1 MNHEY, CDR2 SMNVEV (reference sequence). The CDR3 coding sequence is TGTGCCAGCAGCTCAACCCGGGACAGTACAGATACGCAGTATTTT. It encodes CASSSTRDSTDTQYF.

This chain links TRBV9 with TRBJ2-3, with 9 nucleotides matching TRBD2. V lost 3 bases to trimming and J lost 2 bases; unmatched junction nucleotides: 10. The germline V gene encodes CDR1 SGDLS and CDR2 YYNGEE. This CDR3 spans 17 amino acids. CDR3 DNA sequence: TGTGCCAGCAGCGCTTTAGCGGGAGAGCGGGTCACAGATACGCAGTATTTT. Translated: CASSALAGERVTDTQYF.

CDR3 residues: CASSLNAGEVENTIYF. In DNA form, the CDR3 reads TGTGCCAGCAGTTTAAACGCAGGCGAAGTCGAAAACACCATATATTTT. This sequence joins TRBV27 and TRBJ1-3; unclear D gene. V dropped 2 bases and J dropped 6 bases, with 17 bases sitting between them. CDR1 is MNHEY, CDR2 SMNVEV, per germline (reference sequence). The CDR3 sequence is 16 residues long.

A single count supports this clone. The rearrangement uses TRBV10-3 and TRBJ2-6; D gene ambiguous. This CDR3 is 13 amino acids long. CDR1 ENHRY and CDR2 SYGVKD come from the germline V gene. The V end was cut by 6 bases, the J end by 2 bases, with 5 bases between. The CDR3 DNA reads TGTGCCATCAGGGCAGCTGGGGCCAACGTCCTGACTTTC. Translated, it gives CAIRAAGANVLTF.

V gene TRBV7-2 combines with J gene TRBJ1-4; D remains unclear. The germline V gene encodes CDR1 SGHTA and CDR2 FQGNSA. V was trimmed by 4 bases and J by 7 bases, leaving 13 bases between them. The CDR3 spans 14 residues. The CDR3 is CASSWRAYPEKLFF. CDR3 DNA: TGTGCCAGCAGCTGGAGGGCGTACCCTGAAAAACTGTTTTTT. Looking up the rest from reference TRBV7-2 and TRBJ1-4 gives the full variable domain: GAGVSQSPSNKVTEKGKDVELRCDPISGHTALYWYRQSLGQGLEFLIYFQGNSAPDKSGLPSDRFSAERTGGSVSTLTIQRTQQEDSAVYLCASSWRAYPEKLFFGSGTQLSVL.

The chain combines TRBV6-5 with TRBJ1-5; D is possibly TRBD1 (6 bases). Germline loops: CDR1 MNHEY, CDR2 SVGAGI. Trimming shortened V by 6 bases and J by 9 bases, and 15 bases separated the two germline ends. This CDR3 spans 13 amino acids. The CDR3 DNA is TGTGCCAGCAGGCCGGGGGGCCTGGCGCCCCAGCATTTT. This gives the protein CASRPGGLAPQHF.

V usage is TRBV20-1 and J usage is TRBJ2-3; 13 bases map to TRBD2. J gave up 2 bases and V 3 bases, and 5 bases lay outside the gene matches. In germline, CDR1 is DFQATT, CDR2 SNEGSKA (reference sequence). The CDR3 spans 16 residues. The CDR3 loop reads CSASLGLAGFTDTQYF. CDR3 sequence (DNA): TGCAGTGCTAGTTTGGGACTAGCGGGATTCACAGATACGCAGTATTTT.